This passage covers 4 T cell receptor beta chains from one sample sequenced in a study of blood T cell repertoires in COVID-19. Some clones are missing from TCRdb's copy, which holds only in-frame ones; the method was immunoSEQ multiplex PCR. Of 120,000 or so clones listed, 87% are singletons. Sequenced input: peripheral blood. The source of these receptors is a woman aged 60-75 years with acute or convalescent COVID-19.

The chain is built from TRBV6-1 and TRBJ1-5; D possibly corresponds to TRBD1 (6 bases). Germline CDR1 reads MNHNS; CDR2 reads SASEGT. Trimming stripped 4 bases from V and 6 bases from J, with 19 bases between. This CDR3 has 16 amino acids. For the CDR3, the DNA is TGTGCCAGCAGTGGCGGGGGCGCATGGGACACTCAGCCCCAGCATTTT. This translates into CASSGGGAWDTQPQHF.

The rearrangement uses TRBV2 and TRBJ2-7; D is perhaps TRBD1 (5 bases). This CDR3 comprises 12 residues. V gave up 7 bases and J gave up 3 bases, with 10 bases separating them. In germline, CDR1 is SNHLY, CDR2 FYNNEI. The CDR3 region is CASKYRSYEQYF. CDR3 coding DNA: TGTGCCAGCAAGTACAGGAGCTACGAGCAGTACTTC.

The rearrangement uses TRBV3-1 (or the pseudogene TRBV3-2) and TRBJ1-1; a weak D match, TRBD1 (6 bases). The CDR3 loop spans 14 amino acids. Looked up from germline, CDR1 is LGHDT and CDR2 is YNNKEL (reference sequence). Trimming stripped 3 bases from V and 0 bases from J, with 8 bases between. In DNA, the CDR3 is TGTGCCAGCAGCCAGCAGGGGATGAACACTGAAGCTTTCTTT. Protein sequence: CASSQQGMNTEAFF.

The CDR3 protein is CASSYAPYRAHTEAFF. The CDR3 nucleotides read TGTGCCAGCAGTTATGCCCCATACAGGGCGCACACTGAAGCTTTCTTT. The chain uses TRBV6-5 and TRBJ1-1; TRBD1 might be the D (6 bases). CDR3 length: 16 residues. Germline V CDR1 and CDR2: MNHEY, SVGAGI. V was clipped by 3 bases and J by 3 bases, with 17 bases between them.